What follows are 2 T cell receptor beta chains derived from one specimen sequenced in a study of long-term antiretroviral therapy in people with HIV. Running of the v3.0 immunoSEQ assay took place at survey level. Measured with immunoSEQ multiplex PCR; TCRdb has only the in-frame clones, and not every one. The sample yields 25,000 or so clones, around 83% seen once. The sample consisted of unsorted PBMCs, taken 1.9 years after starting antiretroviral therapy. The receptors were gathered from a woman in her thirties with HIV.

This sequence joins TRBV2 and TRBJ2-3, with D uncertain. Trimming pared 1 base from V and 6 bases from J, leaving 14 bases between. The germline V gene has CDR1 SNHLY and CDR2 FYNNEI. The CDR3 has 15 residues. CDR3 in amino acids: CASSEGRLPFDTQYF. The CDR3 DNA reads as TGTGCCAGCAGTGAAGGCCGTCTCCCTTTTGATACGCAGTATTTT.

The chain uses TRBV5-6 and TRBJ1-6; maybe TRBD1 (5 bases). The V end lost 5 bases, the J end lost 3 bases, and 12 bases lay between the germline ends. Germline V gene data show CDR1 as SGHDT and CDR2 as YYEEEE. The CDR3 consists of 15 residues. The CDR3 region has the DNA TGTGCCAGCAGAACCGGGACGGTCTATAATTCACCCCTCCACTTT. Translation: CASRTGTVYNSPLHF.